The 31 T cell receptor beta chains below all came from one sample that was sequenced in a study of cytomegalovirus exposure and HLA in healthy donors. It was with 60 Vbeta and 13 Jbeta primers that the PCR ran. Measured with immunoSEQ multiplex PCR; TCRdb has only the in-frame clones, and not every one. The table includes approximately 100,000 clones, roughly 85% detected once. Sequenced material: PBMCs. The receptors were sampled from a man aged 40-49 years in good health and CMV-seropositive.

This sequence joins TRBV6-5 and TRBJ1-6; a weak D match, TRBD1 (5 bases). Trimming removed 11 bases at V and 7 bases at J, with 15 bases between. This CDR3 is 13 amino acids long. From germline, CDR1 is MNHEY and CDR2 SVGAGI. The CDR3 nucleotides read TGTGCCGGTGCTCAGGGTTGGAATTCACCCCTCCACTTT. Encoded protein: CAGAQGWNSPLHF.

Points on this clone: An end of the junction does not agree with germline; a read error may underlie this. The chain is built from TRBV6-5 and TRBJ2-1, with a weak D call TRBD2 (6 bases). Germline CDR1 MNHEY, CDR2 SVGAGI. There are 12 residues in the CDR3. The CDR3 here is CASRQISGEQLF. DNA for the CDR3: TGTGCCAGCAGACAGATCTCGGGGGAGCAGCTCTTC.

The chain recombines TRBV19 with TRBJ1-5, with TRBD1 matching over 8 bases. Germline V gene lookup returns CDR1 LNHDA and CDR2 SQIVND (reference sequence). Trimming at V came to 3 bases and at J to 2 bases, leaving 6 bases not matched to a gene. The length of the CDR3 is 16 residues. The CDR3 coding sequence is TGTGCCAGTAGTATCGGACAGGGCATTGGCAATCAGCCCCAGCATTTT. It specifies CASSIGQGIGNQPQHF.

The chain couples TRBV5-1 to TRBJ2-1; 7 nucleotides line up with TRBD2. Germline V gives CDR1 SGHRS, CDR2 YFSETQ. The CDR3 loop spans 15 amino acids. Trimming at V came to 2 bases and at J to 3 bases, leaving 5 bases not matched to a gene. The CDR3 DNA reads as TGCGCCAGCAGCTTCCGAAGCGGGGACTACAATGAGCAGTTCTTC. Its protein product is CASSFRSGDYNEQFF.

The genes are TRBV5-1 and TRBJ2-1, with TRBD2 identical over 9 bases. CDR3 length: 16 residues. Germline lookup yields CDR1 SGHRS and CDR2 YFSETQ. V gave up 0 bases and J gave up 9 bases; unmatched junction bases: 10. CDR3 nucleotides: TGCGCCAGCAGCTTGGGGGTAGCGGGAGCGTACGTTGAGCAGTTCTTC. Encoded protein: CASSLGVAGAYVEQFF.

This clone has just one count. The CDR3 sequence is CAWSMGLAQNIQYF. In DNA, the CDR3 is TGTGCCTGGAGTATGGGACTAGCTCAGAACATTCAGTACTTC. V and J are TRBV30 and TRBJ2-4, with TRBD2 matching 9 bases. Germline V lookup: CDR1 GTSNPN, CDR2 SVGIG (reference sequence). CDR3 length: 14 amino acids. V shed 2 bases and J 7 bases; nucleotides not matched to a gene: 6.

This clone occurred once. This chain's CDR3 is CASSGGHWNTGELFF. Here the CDR3 DNA reads TGTGCCAGCAGCGGGGGACACTGGAACACCGGGGAGCTGTTTTTT. The J gene is TRBJ2-2, the V gene TRBV9; weak D call: TRBD1 (6 bases). This CDR3 region has 15 residues. Germline V gene data show CDR1 as SGDLS and CDR2 as YYNGEE. Trimming took off 3 bases at V and 1 base at J, with 10 bases between the two ends.

The V call is TRBV6-1, the J call TRBJ1-1; a weak D match, TRBD1 (6 bases). The germline V and J ends were trimmed by 5 bases and 7 bases, with 20 bases remaining between them. Germline CDR1 and CDR2: MNHNS and SASEGT. The CDR3 has 15 amino acids. Here the CDR3 DNA reads TGTGCCAGCAGTTTGATCGGGGGGCGATCTAGTGAAGCTTTCTTT. The encoded protein is CASSLIGGRSSEAFF.

In DNA, the CDR3 is TGTGCCTGGAGTTACAATGTTCCTGAAGCTTTCTTT. This translates into CAWSYNVPEAFF. V is TRBV30 and J is TRBJ1-1; no definite D call. V was cut by 2 bases and J by 6 bases, with 10 bases left in between. This CDR3 region has 12 residues. Germline loops: CDR1 GTSNPN, CDR2 SVGIG (reference sequence).

This clone occurred once. The chain is built from TRBV6-6 and TRBJ1-5, with D unclear. Germline V gene sequence: CDR1 MNHNY, CDR2 SVGAGI (reference sequence). The CDR3 contains 12 residues. V gave up 5 bases and J gave up 7 bases, with 9 bases separating them. Here the CDR3 DNA reads TGTGCCAGCAGTAACCCCCGGCAGCCCCAGCATTTT. This sequence encodes CASSNPRQPQHF.

V and J are TRBV5-1 and TRBJ2-7; perhaps TRBD1 as D (5 bases). Germline V CDR1 and CDR2: SGHRS, YFSETQ. The V and J ends lost 0 bases and 5 bases respectively, with 6 bases between them. This CDR3 has 12 residues. In DNA, the CDR3 is TGCGCCAGCAGCTTGGTAGGGGACGAGCAGTACTTC. It encodes CASSLVGDEQYF.

This chain uses TRBV9 with TRBJ2-3, with TRBD2 matching 12 bases. The CDR3 consists of 18 residues. The germline V gene encodes CDR1 SGDLS and CDR2 YYNGEE. The ends lost 3 bases at V and 3 bases at J; junction bases unmatched: 11. As DNA, the CDR3 is TGTGCCAGCAGCGGTTCGACTAGCGGGAGAGGCGAGACAGATACGCAGTATTTT. Its protein is CASSGSTSGRGETDTQYF. Drawing the rest from reference TRBV9 and TRBJ2-3, the complete variable domain is DSGVTQTPKHLITATGQRVTLRCSPRSGDLSVYWYQQSLDQGLQFLIQYYNGEERAKGNILERFSAQQFPDLHSELNLSSLELGDSALYFCASSGSTSGRGETDTQYFGPGTRLTVL.

V gene TRBV18 combines with J gene TRBJ1-1, with D perhaps matching TRBD1 (5 bases). Per the germline V gene, CDR1 is KGHSH and CDR2 is LQKENI. The CDR3 is made up of 13 amino acids. V was trimmed by 4 bases and J by 5 bases, leaving 11 bases between them. Written as DNA, the CDR3 is TGTGCCAGCTCACTAGCGGGGGAAACTGAAGCTTTCTTT. This sequence encodes CASSLAGETEAFF.

V is TRBV18 and J is TRBJ1-2; D possibly corresponds to TRBD1 (5 bases). The V gene's germline CDR1 is KGHSH and CDR2 LQKENI. Trimming shortened V by 2 bases and J by 4 bases, and 11 bases separated the two germline ends. This CDR3 is built from 14 residues. The CDR3 nucleotides are TGTGCCAGCTCACCAACAGGTGAGGCCTATGGCTACACCTTC. This codes for CASSPTGEAYGYTF.

The chain employs TRBV18 and TRBJ2-5; D gene uncertain. CDR3 size: 13 residues. The germline V and J ends were trimmed by 3 bases and 1 base, with 6 bases remaining between them. The germline V gene has CDR1 KGHSH and CDR2 LQKENI. This CDR3 reads CASSPGFQETQYF. CDR3 bases: TGTGCCAGCTCACCCGGGTTCCAAGAGACCCAGTACTTC.

The J gene is TRBJ2-3, the V gene TRBV2; D is undetermined. Germline CDR1 is SNHLY and CDR2 is FYNNEI. Deletions cut 1 base from V and 2 bases from J, with 16 bases between. This CDR3 region has 17 residues. This chain's CDR3 is CASSEGGFPGSTDTQYF. CDR3 DNA: TGTGCCAGCAGTGAAGGTGGCTTCCCAGGTTCCACAGATACGCAGTATTTT.

The chain couples TRBV6-1 to TRBJ2-5; 12 bases are a match to TRBD2. Germline V gene data show CDR1 as MNHNS and CDR2 as SASEGT. J gave up 11 bases and V 5 bases, and 9 bases lay outside the gene matches. The CDR3 covers 14 residues. For the CDR3, the DNA is TGTGCCAGCAGTCCTAGCGGGGGGGCTCGGGAGCAGTACTTC. As protein: CASSPSGGAREQYF.

The rearrangement uses TRBV19 and TRBJ2-1; 11 bases are a match to TRBD1. The CDR3 runs 15 residues. In germline, CDR1 is LNHDA, CDR2 SQIVND (reference sequence). V lost 6 bases, J lost 1 base, and 2 bases stayed unmatched. The CDR3, as DNA: TGTGCCAGTAGGGGACAGGGGGGGTCCTACAATGAGCAGTTCTTC. It translates to CASRGQGGSYNEQFF.

This chain joins TRBV28 and TRBJ2-1; D uncertain. V lost 5 bases and J lost 1, with 9 bases in between. Germline lookup yields CDR1 MDHEN and CDR2 SYDVKM. The CDR3 has 14 residues. CDR3 nucleotides: TGTGCCAGCAGTAGAGATGGTTCCTACAATGAGCAGTTCTTC. Translating it yields CASSRDGSYNEQFF.

The chain joins TRBV7-2 to TRBJ1-2; TRBD1 matches 8 bases. CDR3 length: 14 residues. Trimming at V came to 2 bases and at J to 6 bases, leaving 5 bases not matched to a gene. Germline V gives CDR1 SGHTA, CDR2 FQGNSA. The CDR3 nucleotides are TGTGCCAGCAGCTTAAGGACAGGGTCGCATGGCTACACCTTC. As protein: CASSLRTGSHGYTF.

This chain links TRBV29-1 with TRBJ2-1, with TRBD1 matching over 9 bases. The CDR3 runs to 14 residues. Per germline, CDR1 SQVTM and CDR2 ANQGSEA. V dropped 7 bases and J dropped 6; count of bases not matched to a gene: 10. DNA for the CDR3: TGCAGCGGCACTAGACAGGGGGTTTTCAATGAGCAGTTCTTC. Its translation is CSGTRQGVFNEQFF.

This chain links TRBV6-5 with TRBJ2-7; TRBD1 is a possible D gene (6 bases). CDR1 MNHEY and CDR2 SVGAGI come from the germline V gene. This CDR3 region has 14 residues. V lost 10 bases and J lost 4, with 20 bases in between. CDR3 in amino acids: CATKREQGPYEQYF. The CDR3 DNA follows: TGTGCCACAAAAAGGGAGCAGGGGCCTTACGAGCAGTACTTC.

V is TRBV9 and J is TRBJ1-2; 7 bases fit TRBD1. This CDR3 has 13 amino acids. In germline, CDR1 is SGDLS, CDR2 YYNGEE. J lost 3 bases, V lost 4 bases, and 3 bases had no gene match. The chain's CDR3 is CASSPGTDYGYTF. CDR3 coding DNA: TGTGCCAGCAGCCCCGGGACAGACTATGGCTACACCTTC.

V and J are TRBV5-1 and TRBJ2-7; tentatively, D is TRBD1 (5 bases). Germline CDR1 and CDR2: SGHRS and YFSETQ. This CDR3 spans 15 amino acids. The V end lost 3 bases, the J end lost 1 base, and 14 bases lay between the germline ends. CDR3 sequence reads: CASSWKGQASYEQYF. CDR3 in DNA: TGCGCCAGCAGCTGGAAGGGGCAGGCGTCCTACGAGCAGTACTTC.

This clone was recorded a few times. The genes are TRBV5-5 and TRBJ2-2, with 11 bases that match TRBD2. V gave up 3 bases and J gave up 2 bases; unmatched junction bases: 6. This CDR3 is 17 amino acids long. Germline V lookup: CDR1 SGHKS, CDR2 YYEKEE (reference sequence). The CDR3 sequence: CASSYTLAGGNTGELFF. CDR3 DNA sequence: TGTGCCAGCAGCTATACCCTAGCGGGAGGTAACACCGGGGAGCTGTTTTTT.

The CDR3 DNA reads as TGCAGCGTTGAGGAGACTAGCGGGAGGCCATGGGGTGGGGCCAACGTCCTGACTTTC. Residues: CSVEETSGRPWGGANVLTF. This sequence joins TRBV29-1 and TRBJ2-6, with 13 bases fitting TRBD2. There are 19 residues in the CDR3. Germline V gene lookup returns CDR1 SQVTM and CDR2 ANQGSEA. V shed 3 bases and J 3 bases; nucleotides not matched to a gene: 11.

This sequence joins TRBV7-8 and TRBJ2-1; TRBD2 aligns across 8 bases. Unmatched junction bases numbered 20, after V lost 5 bases and J lost 11 bases. The germline CDR1 and CDR2 sequences are SGHVS and FQNEAQ. The CDR3 is 17 residues long. The CDR3 sequence is CASSTLWTSRTHTKQFF. CDR3 DNA sequence: TGTGCCAGCAGCACCCTTTGGACTAGCCGGACCCACACAAAGCAGTTCTTC. Full variable domain (missing parts from reference TRBV7-8 and TRBJ2-1): GAGVSQSPRYKVAKRGQDVALRCDPISGHVSLFWYQQALGQGPEFLTYFQNEAQLDKSGLPSDRFFAERPEGSVSTLKIQRTQQEDSAVYLCASSTLWTSRTHTKQFFGPGTRLTVL.

V and J are TRBV6-5 and TRBJ1-1; D remains ambiguous. Per germline, CDR1 MNHEY and CDR2 SVGAGI. V lost 7 bases and J 0 bases, leaving 12 bases between the germline ends. The CDR3 loop spans 14 amino acids. The CDR3 DNA is TGTGCCAGCATAAGCTCCGTCTTGAACACTGAAGCTTTCTTT. It is translated as CASISSVLNTEAFF.

J is TRBJ1-2 and V is TRBV30, with 8 bases matching TRBD1. Germline values: CDR1 GTSNPN, CDR2 SVGIG (reference sequence). V was pared by 5 bases and J by 2 bases, with 10 bases of the junction left unmatched. CDR3 length: 15 residues. This CDR3 reads CAWRSPGQANYGYTF. The CDR3 DNA reads TGTGCCTGGCGCAGTCCGGGACAGGCGAACTATGGCTACACCTTC.

This clone was observed a handful of times. The chain uses TRBV6-5 and TRBJ2-1, with a possible D match to TRBD2 (6 bases). This CDR3 has 15 amino acids. The germline V gene encodes CDR1 MNHEY and CDR2 SVGAGI. V was trimmed by 0 bases and J by 4 bases, leaving 10 bases between them. CDR3: CASSYSGGTYNEQFF. The CDR3, as DNA: TGTGCCAGCAGTTACTCAGGAGGGACTTACAATGAGCAGTTCTTC.

Note on this clone: The junction departs from the called germline gene at one end, perhaps through a read error. This rearrangement joins TRBV13 to TRBJ2-2; 7 positions agree with TRBD2. There are 14 residues in the CDR3. Per the germline V gene, CDR1 is PRHDT and CDR2 is FYEKMQ (reference sequence). The CDR3 region is CASSLAGNTGELFF. CDR3 in DNA: TGTGCCAGCAGTTTAGCGGGGAACACCGGGGAGCTGTTTTTT.